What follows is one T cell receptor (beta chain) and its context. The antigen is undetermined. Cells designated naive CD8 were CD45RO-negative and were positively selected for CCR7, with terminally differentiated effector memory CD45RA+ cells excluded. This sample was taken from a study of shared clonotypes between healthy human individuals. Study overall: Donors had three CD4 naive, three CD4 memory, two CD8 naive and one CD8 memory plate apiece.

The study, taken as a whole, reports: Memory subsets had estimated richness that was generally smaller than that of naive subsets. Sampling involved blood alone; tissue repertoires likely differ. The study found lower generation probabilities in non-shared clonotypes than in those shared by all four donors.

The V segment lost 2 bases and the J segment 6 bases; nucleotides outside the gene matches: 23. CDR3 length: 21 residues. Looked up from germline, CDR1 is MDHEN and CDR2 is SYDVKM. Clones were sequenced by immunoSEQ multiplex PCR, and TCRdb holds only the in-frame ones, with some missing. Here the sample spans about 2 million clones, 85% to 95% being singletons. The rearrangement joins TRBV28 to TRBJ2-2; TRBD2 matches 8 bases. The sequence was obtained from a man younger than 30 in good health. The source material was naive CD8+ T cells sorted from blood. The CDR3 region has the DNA TGTGCCAGCAGTTTACCACCCAGGGTTTTGGGGACTAGTAGGTCCCCCGGGGAGCTGTTTTTT. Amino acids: CASSLPPRVLGTSRSPGELFF.